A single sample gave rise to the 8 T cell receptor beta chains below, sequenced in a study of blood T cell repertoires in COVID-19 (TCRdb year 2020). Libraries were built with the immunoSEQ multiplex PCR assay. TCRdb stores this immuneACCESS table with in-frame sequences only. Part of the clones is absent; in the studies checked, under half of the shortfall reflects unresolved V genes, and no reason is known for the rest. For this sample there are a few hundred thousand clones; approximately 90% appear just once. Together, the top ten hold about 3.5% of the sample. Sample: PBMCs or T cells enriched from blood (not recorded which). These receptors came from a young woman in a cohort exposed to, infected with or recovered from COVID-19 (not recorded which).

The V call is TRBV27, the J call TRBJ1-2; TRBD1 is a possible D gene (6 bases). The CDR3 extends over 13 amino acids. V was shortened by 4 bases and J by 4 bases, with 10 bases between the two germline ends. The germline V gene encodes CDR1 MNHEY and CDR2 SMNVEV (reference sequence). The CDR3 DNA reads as TGTGCCAGCAGTTCTGGGGGCAGCTATGGCTACACCTTC. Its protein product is CASSSGGSYGYTF.

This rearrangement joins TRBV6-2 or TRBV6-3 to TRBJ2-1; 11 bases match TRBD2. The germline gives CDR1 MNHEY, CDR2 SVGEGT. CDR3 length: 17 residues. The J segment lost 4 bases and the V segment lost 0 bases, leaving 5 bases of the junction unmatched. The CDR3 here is CASSYSTSGGLYNEQFF. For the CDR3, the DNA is TGTGCCAGCAGTTACTCAACTAGCGGGGGTTTATACAATGAGCAGTTCTTC.

DNA of the CDR3: TGTGCCAGCAGCTACCCGGGACAGGCCCCGAGCGAGAAAGAGACCCAGTACTTC. This encodes CASSYPGQAPSEKETQYF. V and J are TRBV7-6 and TRBJ2-5; 8 positions match TRBD1. Germline V lookup: CDR1 SGHVS, CDR2 FNYEAQ. V was clipped by 4 bases and J by 3 bases; unmatched bases: 16. The CDR3 has 18 amino acids.

The CDR3 coding sequence is TGTGCCTGGTCCCAACAGGGGGCGGGTGGTGGGGAGCAGTACTTC. Encoded protein: CAWSQQGAGGGEQYF. This rearrangement joins TRBV30 to TRBJ2-7, with TRBD1 matching 9 bases. Germline trimming cut 5 bases from V and 7 bases from J; bases unmatched to any gene: 15. The CDR3 length is 15 residues. Germline CDR1 and CDR2: GTSNPN and SVGIG (reference sequence).

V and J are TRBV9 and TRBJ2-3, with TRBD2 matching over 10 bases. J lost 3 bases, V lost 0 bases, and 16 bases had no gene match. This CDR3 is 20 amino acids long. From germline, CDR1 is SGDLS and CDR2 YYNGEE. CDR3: CASSVASKEVLAGSTDTQYF. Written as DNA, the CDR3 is TGTGCCAGCAGCGTAGCCTCTAAGGAAGTACTAGCGGGGTCTACAGATACGCAGTATTTT.

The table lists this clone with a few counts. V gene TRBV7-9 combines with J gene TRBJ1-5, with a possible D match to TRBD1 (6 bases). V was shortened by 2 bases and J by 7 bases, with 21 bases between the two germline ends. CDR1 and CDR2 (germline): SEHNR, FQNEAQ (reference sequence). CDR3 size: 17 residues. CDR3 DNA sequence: TGTGCCAGCAGCTTATCCTTTACAGGGATCGAAGAACAGCCCCAGCATTTT. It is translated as CASSLSFTGIEEQPQHF.

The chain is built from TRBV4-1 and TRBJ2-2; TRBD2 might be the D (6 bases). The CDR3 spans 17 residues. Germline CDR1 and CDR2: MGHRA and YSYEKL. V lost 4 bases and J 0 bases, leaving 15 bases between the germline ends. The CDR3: CASSPWRDPANTGELFF. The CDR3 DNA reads TGCGCCAGCAGCCCCTGGCGGGATCCCGCGAACACCGGGGAGCTGTTTTTT.

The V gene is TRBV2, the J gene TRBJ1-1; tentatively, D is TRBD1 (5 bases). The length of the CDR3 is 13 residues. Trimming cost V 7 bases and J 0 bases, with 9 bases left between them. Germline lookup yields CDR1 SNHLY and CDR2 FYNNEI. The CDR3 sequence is CASTSGLNTEAFF. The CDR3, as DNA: TGTGCCAGCACCTCAGGGTTGAACACTGAAGCTTTCTTT.